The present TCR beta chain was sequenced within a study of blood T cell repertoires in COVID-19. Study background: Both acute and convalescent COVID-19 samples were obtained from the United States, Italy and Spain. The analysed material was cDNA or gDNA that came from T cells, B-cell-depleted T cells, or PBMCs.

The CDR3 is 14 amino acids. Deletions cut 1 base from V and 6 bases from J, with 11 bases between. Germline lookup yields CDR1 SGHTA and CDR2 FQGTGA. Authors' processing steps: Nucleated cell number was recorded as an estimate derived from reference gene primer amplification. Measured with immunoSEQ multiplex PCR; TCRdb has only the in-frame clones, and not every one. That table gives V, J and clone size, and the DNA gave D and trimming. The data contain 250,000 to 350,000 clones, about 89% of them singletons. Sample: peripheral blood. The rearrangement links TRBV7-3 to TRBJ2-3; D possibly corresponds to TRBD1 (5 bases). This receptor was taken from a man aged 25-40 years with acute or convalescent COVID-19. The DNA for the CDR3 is TGTGCCAGCAGCTTAAATCCTGGGGCTGATACGCAGTATTTT. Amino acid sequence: CASSLNPGADTQYF.